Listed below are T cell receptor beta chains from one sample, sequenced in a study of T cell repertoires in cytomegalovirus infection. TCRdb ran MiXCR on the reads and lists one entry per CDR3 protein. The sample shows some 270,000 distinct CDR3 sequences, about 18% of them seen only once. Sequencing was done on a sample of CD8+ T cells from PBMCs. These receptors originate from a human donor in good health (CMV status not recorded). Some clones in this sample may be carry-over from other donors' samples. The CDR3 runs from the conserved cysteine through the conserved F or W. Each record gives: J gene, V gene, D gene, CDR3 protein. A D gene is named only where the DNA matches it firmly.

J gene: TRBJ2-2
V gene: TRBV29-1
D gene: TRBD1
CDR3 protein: CSVESLGTGDTGELFF

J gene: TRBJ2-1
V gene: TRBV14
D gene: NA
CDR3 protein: CASSQDPTGRNEQFF

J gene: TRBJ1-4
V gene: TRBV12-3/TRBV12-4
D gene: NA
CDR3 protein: CASSLRVYNEKLFF

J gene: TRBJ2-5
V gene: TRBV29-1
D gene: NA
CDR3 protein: CSVEERDRGMAQYF

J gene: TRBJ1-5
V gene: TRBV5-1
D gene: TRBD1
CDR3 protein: CASSLTGAPGNQPQHF

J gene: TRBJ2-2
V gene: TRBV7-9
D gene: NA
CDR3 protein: CASSPFGTGELFF

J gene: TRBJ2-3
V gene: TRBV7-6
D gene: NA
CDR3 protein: CASSLGAHTDTQYF

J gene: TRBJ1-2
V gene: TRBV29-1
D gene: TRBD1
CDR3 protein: CSVELQGDNYGYTF

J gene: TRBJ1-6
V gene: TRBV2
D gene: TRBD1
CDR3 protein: CASRDRGRGLYNSPLHF

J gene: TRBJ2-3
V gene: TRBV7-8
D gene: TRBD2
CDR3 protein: CASSLELAGGLSTDTQYF

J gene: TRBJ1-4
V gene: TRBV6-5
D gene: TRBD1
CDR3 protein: CASSYGTGGYVTNEKLFF

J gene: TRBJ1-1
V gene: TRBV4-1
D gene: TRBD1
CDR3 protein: CASSYPGTVSEAFF

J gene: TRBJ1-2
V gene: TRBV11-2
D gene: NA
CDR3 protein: CASSFWGLASRYGYTF

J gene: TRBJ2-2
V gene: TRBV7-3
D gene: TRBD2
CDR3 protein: CASSLMPGAGANTGELFF

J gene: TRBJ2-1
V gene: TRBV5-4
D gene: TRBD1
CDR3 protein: CASPGVPGGVYNEQFF

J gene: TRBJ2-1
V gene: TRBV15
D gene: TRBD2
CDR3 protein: CATSSGTSGYNEQFF

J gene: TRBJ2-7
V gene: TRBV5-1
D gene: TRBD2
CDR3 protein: CASSLGLADLEILYEQYF

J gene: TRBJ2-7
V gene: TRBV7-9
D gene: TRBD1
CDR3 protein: CASSLVRTGSHEQYF

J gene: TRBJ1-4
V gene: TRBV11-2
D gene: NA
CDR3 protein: CASSFGSGNHEKLFF

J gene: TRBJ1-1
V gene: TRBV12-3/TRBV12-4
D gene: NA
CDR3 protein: CASTRSLNTEAFF

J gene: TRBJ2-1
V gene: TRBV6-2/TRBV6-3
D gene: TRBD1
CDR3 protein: CASGTGVLNEQFF

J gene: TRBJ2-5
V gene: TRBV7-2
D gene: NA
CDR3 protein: CASSLIAGVSETQYF

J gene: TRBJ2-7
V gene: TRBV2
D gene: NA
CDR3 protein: CATEWVQNYEQYF

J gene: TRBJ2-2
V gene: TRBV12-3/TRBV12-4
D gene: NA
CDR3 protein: CASRGDGGPTGELFF

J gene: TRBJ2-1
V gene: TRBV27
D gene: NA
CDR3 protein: CASSSPSGEQFF

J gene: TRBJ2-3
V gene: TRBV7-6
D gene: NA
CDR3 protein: CASSRLGEEDTQYF

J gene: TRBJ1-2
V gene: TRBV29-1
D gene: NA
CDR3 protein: CSAYSYGYTF

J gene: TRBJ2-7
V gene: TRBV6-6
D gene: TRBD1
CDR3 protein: CASSPRGQGAYEQYF

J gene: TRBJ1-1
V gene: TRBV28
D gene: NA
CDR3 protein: CASTSPTDLNTEAFF

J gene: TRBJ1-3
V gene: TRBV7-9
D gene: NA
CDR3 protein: CASSTAGLAVPAGNTIYF

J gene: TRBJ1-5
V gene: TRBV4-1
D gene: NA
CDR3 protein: CASSQEPFQPQHF

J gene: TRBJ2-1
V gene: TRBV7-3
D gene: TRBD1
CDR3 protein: CASSSTSGTGSGEQFF

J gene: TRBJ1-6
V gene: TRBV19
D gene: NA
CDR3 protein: CASSIWQSYNSPLHF

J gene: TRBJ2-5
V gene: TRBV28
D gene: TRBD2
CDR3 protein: CATRWEGGGVGLGIEETQYF

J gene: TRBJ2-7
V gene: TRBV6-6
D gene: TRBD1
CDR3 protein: CASSSNRDRRSYEQYF

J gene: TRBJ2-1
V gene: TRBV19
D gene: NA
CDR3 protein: CASSKLGSVEQFF

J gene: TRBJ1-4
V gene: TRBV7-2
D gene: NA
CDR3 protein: CASSLGQGDEKLFF

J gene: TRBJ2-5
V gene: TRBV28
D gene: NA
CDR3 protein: CASSFHGPGRETQYF

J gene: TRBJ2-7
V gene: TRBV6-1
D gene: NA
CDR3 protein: CASSERTVSSYEQYF

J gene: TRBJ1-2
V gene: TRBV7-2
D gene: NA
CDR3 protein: CASSLAPPGLILEDLGYGYTF

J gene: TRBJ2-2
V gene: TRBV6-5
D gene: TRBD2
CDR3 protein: CASSYSGEYWTSGHGELFF

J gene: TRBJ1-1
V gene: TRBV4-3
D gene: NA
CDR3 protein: CASSQDNTGGTEAFF

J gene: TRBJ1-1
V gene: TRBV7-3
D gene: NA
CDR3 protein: CASSRIGPTSASNTEAFF

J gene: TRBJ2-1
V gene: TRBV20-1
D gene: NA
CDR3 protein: CKKWVCDEQFF

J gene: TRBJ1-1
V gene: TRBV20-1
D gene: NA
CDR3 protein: CSAREVAGNTEAFF